A single sample is the source of the 10 T cell receptor beta chains below, sequenced in a study of shared clonotypes between healthy human individuals. Repertoires were generated with immunoSEQ multiplex PCR, while TCRdb's copy carries only in-frame clones and drops some. The sample holds nearly 750,000 clones, 55% to 75% seen once. Material: memory CD4+ T cells sorted from blood. Stated subset: CD45RA-negative fraction. The source of these receptors is a woman in her twenties or thirties in good health.

The rearrangement joins TRBV10-3 to TRBJ2-2; maybe TRBD2 (6 bases). CDR3 length: 15 residues. Between the trimmed V and J ends, which lost 4 bases and 0 bases, there was a span of 9 bases. CDR1 ENHRY and CDR2 SYGVKD come from the germline V gene. As DNA, the CDR3 is TGTGCCATCAGTGTCGGCGGGACGAACACCGGGGAGCTGTTTTTT. It codes for CAISVGGTNTGELFF.

The gene calls are TRBV13 and TRBJ1-1; tentatively, D is TRBD1 (6 bases). The CDR3 spans 14 residues. Germline lookup yields CDR1 PRHDT and CDR2 FYEKMQ (reference sequence). With 4 bases removed from V and 8 bases from J, the gap between germline ends came to 17 bases. CDR3: CASSSPRGRAEAFF. The DNA of the CDR3 is TGTGCCAGCAGCTCCCCCAGGGGCCGGGCCGAAGCTTTCTTT.

The genes are TRBV5-1 and TRBJ1-3; possible D gene TRBD1, 6 bases. From germline, CDR1 is SGHRS and CDR2 YFSETQ. The CDR3 runs 15 residues. Trimming took off 3 bases at V and 0 bases at J, with 10 bases between the two ends. The CDR3 DNA is TGCGCCAGCAGCTCGGGGGCCTCCTCTGGAAACACCATATATTTT. This sequence encodes CASSSGASSGNTIYF.

This clone was recorded once. J is TRBJ2-7 and V is TRBV29-1; 8 nucleotides align to TRBD1. CDR1 and CDR2 (germline): SQVTM, ANQGSEA. The junction had 6 bases not matched to a gene; V was cut back by 6 bases and J by 2 bases. The CDR3 extends over 13 amino acids. The CDR3 sequence: CSVDGTGPYEQYF. In nucleotides, the CDR3 is TGCAGCGTGGATGGGACAGGTCCCTACGAGCAGTACTTC.

The rearrangement uses TRBV27 and TRBJ1-5; 7 positions agree with TRBD1. Germline CDR1 is MNHEY and CDR2 is SMNVEV (reference sequence). The V and J ends lost 3 bases and 7 bases, in that order; junction bases with no gene match: 9. The CDR3 extends over 15 amino acids. The CDR3 loop is CASSFPRGLRQPQHF. Here the CDR3 DNA reads TGTGCCAGCAGTTTCCCCAGGGGGTTGAGGCAGCCCCAGCATTTT.

Here the CDR3 DNA reads TGTGCCAGCTCACCGGGACAGGGGGTTCGGAATGAGCAGTTCTTC. As protein: CASSPGQGVRNEQFF. The chain has TRBV18 and TRBJ2-1, with 11 bases lining up with TRBD1. There are 15 residues in the CDR3. The V and J ends lost 3 bases and 7 bases, in that order; junction bases with no gene match: 5. Germline CDR1 KGHSH, CDR2 LQKENI.

The chain carries TRBV2 and TRBJ2-4; D not resolved. This CDR3 region has 15 residues. Germline V gene lookup returns CDR1 SNHLY and CDR2 FYNNEI. Trimming pared 2 bases from V and 14 bases from J, leaving 22 bases between. The CDR3 loop reads CASSERNIYVTVEYF. The CDR3 region has the DNA TGTGCCAGCAGTGAAAGAAATATCTATGTCACGGTTGAGTACTTC. Based on the CDR3 plus reference TRBV2 and TRBJ2-4, the full variable domain is EPEVTQTPSHQVTQMGQEVILRCVPISNHLYFYWYRQILGQKVEFLVSFYNNEISEKSEIFDDQFSVERPDGSNFTLKIRSTKLEDSAMYFCASSERNIYVTVEYFGAGTRLSVL.

This clone was observed at least ten times. The chain recombines TRBV4-2 with TRBJ2-3, with D possibly TRBD1 on 6 matching bases. The V and J ends lost 0 bases and 2 bases respectively, with 36 bases between them. This CDR3 is 24 amino acids long. CDR1 is LGHNA and CDR2 is YNFKEQ in the germline V gene. CDR3 DNA: TGTGCCAGCAGCCAAGATCCCATGTTATATCAACGGACAGCTTCGATCCCACACACAGATACGCAGTATTTT. This sequence encodes CASSQDPMLYQRTASIPHTDTQYF.

The rearrangement links TRBV4-1 to TRBJ2-6; TRBD2 matches 9 bases. The CDR3 spans 18 residues. The germline V gene encodes CDR1 MGHRA and CDR2 YSYEKL. V lost 2 bases and J lost 3; bases outside the gene matches: 8. The CDR3 reads CASSQIAGVVFGANVLTF. CDR3 DNA sequence: TGCGCCAGCAGCCAAATAGCGGGAGTGGTGTTTGGGGCCAACGTCCTGACTTTC.

This clone showed up just once. The rearrangement joins TRBV7-2 to TRBJ1-3; 8 bases agree with TRBD1. The length of the CDR3 is 14 residues. Per the germline V gene, CDR1 is SGHTA and CDR2 is FQGNSA. Unmatched junction bases numbered 3, after V lost 5 bases and J lost 3 bases. CDR3 loop: CASSAGGFGNTIYF. In nucleotides, the CDR3 is TGTGCCAGCAGCGCAGGGGGCTTTGGAAACACCATATATTTT.